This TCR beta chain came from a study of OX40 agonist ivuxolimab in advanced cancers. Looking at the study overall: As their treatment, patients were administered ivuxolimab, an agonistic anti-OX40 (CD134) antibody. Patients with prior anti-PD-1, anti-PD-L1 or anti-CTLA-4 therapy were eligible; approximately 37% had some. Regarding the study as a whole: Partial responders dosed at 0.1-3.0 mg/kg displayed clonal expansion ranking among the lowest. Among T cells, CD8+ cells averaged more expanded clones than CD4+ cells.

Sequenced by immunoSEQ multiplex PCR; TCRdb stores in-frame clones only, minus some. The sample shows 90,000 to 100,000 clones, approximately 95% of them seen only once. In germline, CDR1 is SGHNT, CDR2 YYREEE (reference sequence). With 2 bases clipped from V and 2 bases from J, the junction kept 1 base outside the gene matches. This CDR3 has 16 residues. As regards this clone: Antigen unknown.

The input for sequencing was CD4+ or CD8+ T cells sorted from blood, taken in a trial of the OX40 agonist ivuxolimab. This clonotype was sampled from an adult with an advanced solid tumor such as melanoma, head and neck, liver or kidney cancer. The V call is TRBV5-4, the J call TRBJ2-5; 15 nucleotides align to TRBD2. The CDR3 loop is CASSFGTSGGQETQYF. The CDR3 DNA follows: TGTGCCAGCAGCTTCGGGACTAGCGGGGGGCAAGAGACCCAGTACTTC.